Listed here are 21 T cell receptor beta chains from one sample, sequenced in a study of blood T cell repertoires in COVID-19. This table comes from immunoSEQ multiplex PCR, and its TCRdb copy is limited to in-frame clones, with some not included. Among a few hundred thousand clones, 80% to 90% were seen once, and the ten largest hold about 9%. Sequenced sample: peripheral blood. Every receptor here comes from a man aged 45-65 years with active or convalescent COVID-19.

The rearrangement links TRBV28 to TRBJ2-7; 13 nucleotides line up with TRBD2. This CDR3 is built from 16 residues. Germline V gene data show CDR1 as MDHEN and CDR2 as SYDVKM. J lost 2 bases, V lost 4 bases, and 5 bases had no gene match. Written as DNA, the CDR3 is TGTGCCAGCAGTTCCAGACTAGCGGGAGGCACCTACGAGCAGTACTTC. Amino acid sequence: CASSSRLAGGTYEQYF. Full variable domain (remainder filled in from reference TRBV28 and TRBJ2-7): DVKVTQSSRYLVKRTGEKVFLECVQDMDHENMFWYRQDPGLGLRLIYFSYDVKMKEKGDIPEGYSVSREKKERFSLILESASTNQTSMYLCASSSRLAGGTYEQYFGPGTRLTVT.

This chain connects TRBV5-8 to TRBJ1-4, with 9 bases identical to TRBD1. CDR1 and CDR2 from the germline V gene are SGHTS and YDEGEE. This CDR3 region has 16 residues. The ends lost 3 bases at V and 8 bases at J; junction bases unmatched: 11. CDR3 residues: CASSSAGTGYEEKLFF. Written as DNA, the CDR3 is TGTGCCAGCAGCTCCGCCGGGACAGGGTATGAGGAAAAACTGTTTTTT.

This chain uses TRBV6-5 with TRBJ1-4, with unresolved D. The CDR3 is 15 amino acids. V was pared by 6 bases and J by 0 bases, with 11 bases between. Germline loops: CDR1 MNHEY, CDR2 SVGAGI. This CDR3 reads CASRPYPATNEKLFF. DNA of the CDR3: TGTGCCAGCAGGCCATATCCGGCAACTAATGAAAAACTGTTTTTT.

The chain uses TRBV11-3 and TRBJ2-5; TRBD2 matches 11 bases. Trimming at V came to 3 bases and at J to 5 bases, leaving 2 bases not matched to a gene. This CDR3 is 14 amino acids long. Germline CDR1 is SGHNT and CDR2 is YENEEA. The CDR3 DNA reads TGTGCCAGCAGCTTTACTAGCGGGAGCGAGACCCAGTACTTC. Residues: CASSFTSGSETQYF.

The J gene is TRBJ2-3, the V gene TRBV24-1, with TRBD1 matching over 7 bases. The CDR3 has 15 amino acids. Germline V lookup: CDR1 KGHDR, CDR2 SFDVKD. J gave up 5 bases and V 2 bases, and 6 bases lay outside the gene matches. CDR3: CATSDSGTDEDTQYF. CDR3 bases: TGTGCCACCAGTGATTCCGGGACAGATGAAGATACGCAGTATTTT.

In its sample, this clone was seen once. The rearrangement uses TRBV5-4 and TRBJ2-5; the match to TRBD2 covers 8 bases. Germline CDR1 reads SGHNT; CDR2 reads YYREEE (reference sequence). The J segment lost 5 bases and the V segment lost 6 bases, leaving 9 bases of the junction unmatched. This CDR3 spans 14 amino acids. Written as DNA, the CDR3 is TGTGCCAGCACCGGCGGACGGGGGGGGGAGACCCAGTACTTC. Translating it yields CASTGGRGGETQYF. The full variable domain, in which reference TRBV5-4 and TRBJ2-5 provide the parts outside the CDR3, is ETGVTQSPTHLIKTRGQQVTLRCSSQSGHNTVSWYQQALGQGPQFIFQYYREEENGRGNFPPRFSGLQFPNYSSELNVNALELDDSALYLCASTGGRGGETQYFGPGTRLLVL.

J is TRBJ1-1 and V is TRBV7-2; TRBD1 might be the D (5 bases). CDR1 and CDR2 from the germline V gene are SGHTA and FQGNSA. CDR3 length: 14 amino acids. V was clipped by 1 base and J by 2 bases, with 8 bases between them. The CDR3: CASSLVRANTEAFF. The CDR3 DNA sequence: TGTGCCAGCAGCTTAGTCAGGGCTAACACTGAAGCTTTCTTT.

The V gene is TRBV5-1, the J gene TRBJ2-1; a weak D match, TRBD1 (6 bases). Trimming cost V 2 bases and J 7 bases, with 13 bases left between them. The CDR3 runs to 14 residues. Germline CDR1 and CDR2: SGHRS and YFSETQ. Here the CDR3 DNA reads TGCGCCAGCAGCTTCCAGTCCAGGGGAAATGAGCAGTTCTTC. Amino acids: CASSFQSRGNEQFF.

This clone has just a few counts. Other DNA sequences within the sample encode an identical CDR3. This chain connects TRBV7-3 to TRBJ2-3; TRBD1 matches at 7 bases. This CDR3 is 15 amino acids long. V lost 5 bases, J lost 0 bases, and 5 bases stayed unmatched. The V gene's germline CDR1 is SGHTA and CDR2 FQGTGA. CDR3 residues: CASSPNRGSTDTQYF. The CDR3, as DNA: TGTGCCAGCAGCCCCAACAGGGGAAGCACAGATACGCAGTATTTT.

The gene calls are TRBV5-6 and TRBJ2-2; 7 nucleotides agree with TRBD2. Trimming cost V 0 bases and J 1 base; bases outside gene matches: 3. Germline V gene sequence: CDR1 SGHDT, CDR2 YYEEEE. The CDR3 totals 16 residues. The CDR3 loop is CASSLGLAGNTGELFF. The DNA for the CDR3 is TGTGCCAGCAGCTTGGGGTTAGCGGGGAACACCGGGGAGCTGTTTTTT.

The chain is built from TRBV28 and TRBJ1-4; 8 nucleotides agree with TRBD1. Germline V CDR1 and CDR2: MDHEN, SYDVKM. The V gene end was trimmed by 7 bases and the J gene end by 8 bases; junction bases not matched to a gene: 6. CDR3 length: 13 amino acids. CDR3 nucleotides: TGTGCCAGCAAGGGACAGGAGTGGGAAAAACTGTTTTTT. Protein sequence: CASKGQEWEKLFF.

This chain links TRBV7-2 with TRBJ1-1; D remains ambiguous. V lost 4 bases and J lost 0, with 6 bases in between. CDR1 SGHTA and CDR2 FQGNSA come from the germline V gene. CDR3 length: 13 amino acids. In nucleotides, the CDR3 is TGTGCCAGCAGCTCCAACATGAACACTGAAGCTTTCTTT. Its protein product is CASSSNMNTEAFF.

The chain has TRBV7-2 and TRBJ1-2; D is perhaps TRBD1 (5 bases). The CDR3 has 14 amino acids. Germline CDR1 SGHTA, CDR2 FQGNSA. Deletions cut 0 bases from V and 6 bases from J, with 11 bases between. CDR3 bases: TGTGCCAGCAGCTTAGCGAGCAGGGAGGATGGCTACACCTTC. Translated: CASSLASREDGYTF.

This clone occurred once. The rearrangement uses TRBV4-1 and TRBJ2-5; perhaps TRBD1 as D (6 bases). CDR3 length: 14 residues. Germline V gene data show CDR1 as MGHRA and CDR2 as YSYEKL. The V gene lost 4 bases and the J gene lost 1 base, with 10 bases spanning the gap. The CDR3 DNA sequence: TGCGCCAGCAGCCTTTTGGGGGCCCAAGAGACCCAGTACTTC. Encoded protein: CASSLLGAQETQYF.

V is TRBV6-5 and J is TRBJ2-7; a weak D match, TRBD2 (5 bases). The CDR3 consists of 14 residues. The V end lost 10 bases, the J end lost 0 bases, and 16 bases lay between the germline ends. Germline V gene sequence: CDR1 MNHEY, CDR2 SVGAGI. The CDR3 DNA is TGTGCCACCTCGAGCGGCCCAGGCTCCTACGAGCAGTACGTC. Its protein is CATSSGPGSYEQYV.

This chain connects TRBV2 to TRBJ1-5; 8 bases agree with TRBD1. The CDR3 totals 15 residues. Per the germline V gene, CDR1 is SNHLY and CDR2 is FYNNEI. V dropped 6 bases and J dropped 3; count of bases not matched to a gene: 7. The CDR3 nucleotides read TGTGCCAGCAGCGCCACAGGGGGTAACAATCAGCCCCAGCATTTT. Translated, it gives CASSATGGNNQPQHF.

The CDR3, as DNA: TGTGCCAGCAGTTTGATGGGCAGTACGGGGACAACCGGGGAGCTGTTTTTT. Protein: CASSLMGSTGTTGELFF. This sequence joins TRBV28 and TRBJ2-2, with a weak D call TRBD1 (6 bases). The V end was cut by 3 bases, the J end by 5 bases, with 19 bases between. The CDR3 is made up of 17 amino acids. Germline CDR1 and CDR2: MDHEN and SYDVKM. The full variable domain, completed using reference TRBV28 and TRBJ2-2, is DVKVTQSSRYLVKRTGEKVFLECVQDMDHENMFWYRQDPGLGLRLIYFSYDVKMKEKGDIPEGYSVSREKKERFSLILESASTNQTSMYLCASSLMGSTGTTGELFFGEGSRLTVL.

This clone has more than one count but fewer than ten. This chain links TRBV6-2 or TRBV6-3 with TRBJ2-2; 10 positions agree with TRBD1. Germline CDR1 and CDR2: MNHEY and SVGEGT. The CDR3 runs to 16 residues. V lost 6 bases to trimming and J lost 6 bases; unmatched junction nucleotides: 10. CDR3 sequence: CASSRRQGARAGELFF. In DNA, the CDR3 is TGTGCCAGCAGCCGAAGACAGGGGGCGAGGGCCGGGGAGCTGTTTTTT.

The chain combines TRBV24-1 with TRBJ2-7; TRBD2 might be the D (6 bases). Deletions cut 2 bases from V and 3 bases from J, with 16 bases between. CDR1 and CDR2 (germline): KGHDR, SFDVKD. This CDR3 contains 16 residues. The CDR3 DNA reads TGTGCCACCAGTGATTCGGGACTCTTAAGTTACTACGAGCAGTACTTC. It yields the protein CATSDSGLLSYYEQYF.

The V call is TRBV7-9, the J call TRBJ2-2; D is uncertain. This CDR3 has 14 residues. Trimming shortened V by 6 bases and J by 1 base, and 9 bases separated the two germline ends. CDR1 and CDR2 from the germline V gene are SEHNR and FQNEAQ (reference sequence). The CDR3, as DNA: TGTGCCAGCAGTCTCTACTTGAACACCGGGGAGCTGTTTTTT. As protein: CASSLYLNTGELFF. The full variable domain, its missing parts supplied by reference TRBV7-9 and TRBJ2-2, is DTGVSQNPRHKITKRGQNVTFRCDPISEHNRLYWYRQTLGQGPEFLTYFQNEAQLEKSRLLSDRFSAERPKGSFSTLEIQRTEQGDSAMYLCASSLYLNTGELFFGEGSRLTVL.

The CDR3 bases are TGTGCCAGCAGTCAGGGACAGCTGGCTGGTTCCTATAATTCACCCCTCCACTTT. Translating gives CASSQGQLAGSYNSPLHF. The J gene is TRBJ1-6, the V gene TRBV27, with 7 nucleotides matching TRBD1. CDR3 length: 18 residues. The germline gives CDR1 MNHEY, CDR2 SMNVEV (reference sequence). V was pared by 5 bases and J by 1 base, with 11 bases of the junction left unmatched.